A selection of T cell receptor beta chains follows, all from one sample in a study of CD8 T cells in Susac syndrome. Each CDR3 protein gets one entry after TCRdb re-called the immunoSEQ multiplex PCR reads with MiXCR. The sample gives 200,000 to 250,000 distinct CDR3 sequences, around 93% of which show up once; less than 0.075% is in the top ten. The specimen sequenced was CD4+ T cells from PBMCs. The receptors here all came from a human donor with multiple sclerosis. CDR3s include the opening cysteine and the closing phenylalanine or tryptophan. D genes are given only for firm matches. Clone size is stated in some rows and not others, as once, few, many or a class when expanded.

J: TRBJ2-5
D: -
size: many
V: TRBV18
CDR3: CASSYQETQYF
DNA: TGTGCCAGCTCATACCAAGAGACCCAGTACTTC

J: TRBJ2-1
D: TRBD2
size: -
V: TRBV7-9
CDR3: CASSPAGGDYHNEQFF
DNA: TGTGCCAGCAGCCCGGCTGGAGGGGACTACCACAATGAGCAGTTCTTC

J: TRBJ1-5
D: -
size: once
V: TRBV19
CDR3: CASSMEGLGNQPQHF
DNA: TGTGCCAGTAGTATGGAAGGGTTAGGCAATCAGCCCCAGCATTTT

J: TRBJ2-5
D: -
size: -
V: TRBV14
CDR3: CASSQVRTLLRETQYF
DNA: TGTGCCAGCAGCCAAGTGCGGACCCTACTCCGGGAGACCCAGTACTTC

J: TRBJ1-1
D: -
size: -
V: TRBV29-1
CDR3: CSVGGKNTEAFF
DNA: TGCAGCGTTGGTGGGAAGAACACTGAAGCTTTCTTT

J: TRBJ1-4
D: -
size: -
V: TRBV5-1
CDR3: CASSPRTNLNEKLFF
DNA: TGCGCCAGCAGTCCCAGGACAAACCTGAATGAAAAACTGTTTTTT

J: TRBJ2-2
D: TRBD1
size: few
V: TRBV5-1
CDR3: CASSTGQGLNTGELFF
DNA: TGCGCCAGCAGCACCGGACAGGGCCTGAACACCGGGGAGCTGTTTTTT

J: TRBJ2-3
D: -
size: once
V: TRBV7-9
CDR3: CASSLGEWGTDTQYF
DNA: TGTGCCAGCAGCTTGGGGGAATGGGGCACAGATACGCAGTATTTT

J: TRBJ1-1
D: -
size: -
V: TRBV6-4
CDR3: CASSSTAMNTEAFF
DNA: TGTGCCAGCAGTTCGACAGCCATGAACACTGAAGCTTTCTTT

J: TRBJ1-4
D: -
size: -
V: TRBV13
CDR3: CASSFGNTNEKLFF
DNA: TGTGCCAGCAGCTTTGGAAATACTAATGAAAAACTGTTTTTT

J: TRBJ2-6
D: -
size: -
V: TRBV7-2
CDR3: CASSLVGGRSTGANVLTF
DNA: TGTGCCAGCAGCTTAGTTGGGGGGCGGAGTACTGGGGCCAACGTCCTGACTTTC

J: TRBJ2-5
D: -
size: -
V: TRBV5-1
CDR3: CASSFREYQETQYF
DNA: TGCGCCAGCAGCTTCCGGGAGTACCAAGAGACCCAGTACTTC

J: TRBJ1-5
D: -
size: -
V: TRBV19
CDR3: CASSIDGDQPQHF
DNA: TGTGCCAGTAGTATAGACGGGGACCAGCCCCAGCATTTT

J: TRBJ2-5
D: -
size: once
V: TRBV9
CDR3: CASSVGGAGGETQYF
DNA: TGTGCCAGCAGCGTAGGGGGGGCCGGGGGAGAGACCCAGTACTTC

J: TRBJ2-4
D: TRBD1
size: -
V: TRBV20-1
CDR3: CSASWQGVDIQYF
DNA: TGCAGTGCTAGTTGGCAGGGGGTAGACATTCAGTACTTC

J: TRBJ2-7
D: -
size: -
V: TRBV10-3
CDR3: CAISVRDGYEQYF
DNA: TGTGCCATCAGCGTGAGGGACGGGTACGAGCAGTACTTC

J: TRBJ2-5
D: TRBD2
size: -
V: TRBV20-1
CDR3: CSASQLAGGPETQYF
DNA: TGCAGTGCTAGTCAACTAGCGGGAGGGCCCGAGACCCAGTACTTC

J: TRBJ2-3
D: -
size: -
V: TRBV27
CDR3: CASSGLSKDTQYF
DNA: TGTGCCAGCAGTGGGTTGAGCAAGGATACGCAGTATTTT

J: TRBJ2-4
D: TRBD2
size: -
V: TRBV23-1
CDR3: CATPEAGLAGVRNIQYF
DNA: TGCGCCACCCCCGAGGCGGGACTAGCTGGGGTTCGAAACATTCAGTACTTC

J: TRBJ1-5
D: -
size: -
V: TRBV10-3
CDR3: CASSGTSNQPQHF
DNA: TGTGCCTCCTCCGGGACAAGTAATCAGCCCCAGCATTTT

J: TRBJ1-6
D: TRBD1
size: -
V: TRBV5-1
CDR3: CASSPSGTAVPPLHF
DNA: TGCGCCAGCAGCCCATCTGGGACAGCCGTTCCACCCCTCCACTTT

J: TRBJ2-3
D: -
size: -
V: TRBV20-1
CDR3: CSAQPGTSTDTQYF
DNA: TGCAGTGCCCAGCCCGGTACTAGCACAGATACGCAGTATTTT

J: TRBJ2-5
D: TRBD2
size: -
V: TRBV12-3/TRBV12-4
CDR3: CASSLAGGWETQYF
DNA: TGTGCCAGCAGTTTGGCGGGGGGTTGGGAGACCCAGTACTTC

J: TRBJ1-1
D: -
size: -
V: TRBV28
CDR3: CASSVGAITEAFF
DNA: TGTGCCAGCAGTGTCGGGGCTATCACTGAAGCTTTCTTT

J: TRBJ2-5
D: -
size: -
V: TRBV7-9
CDR3: CASSSDSAAQETQYF
DNA: TGTGCCAGCAGCTCCGACAGTGCCGCTCAAGAGACCCAGTACTTC

J: TRBJ1-2
D: -
size: -
V: TRBV7-9
CDR3: CASQGGNWGYTF
DNA: TGTGCCAGCCAAGGAGGGAATTGGGGCTACACCTTC

J: TRBJ1-2
D: -
size: -
V: TRBV6-6
CDR3: CASTDGRSYGYTF
DNA: TGTGCCAGCACCGACGGACGAAGCTATGGCTACACCTTC

J: TRBJ2-7
D: TRBD2
size: few
V: TRBV24-1
CDR3: CATSDGTSGIYEQYF
DNA: TGTGCCACCAGTGACGGGACTAGCGGGATCTACGAGCAGTACTTC

J: TRBJ2-5
D: -
size: -
V: TRBV25-1
CDR3: CASSESSGFGTQYF
DNA: TGTGCCAGCAGTGAATCTTCGGGTTTTGGGACCCAGTACTTC

J: TRBJ2-6
D: -
size: -
V: TRBV7-3
CDR3: CASSLEGGANVLTF
DNA: TGTGCCAGCAGCTTAGAGGGTGGGGCCAACGTCCTGACTTTC

J: TRBJ2-3
D: TRBD2
size: -
V: TRBV20-1
CDR3: CSARDLWGSGRLGTDTQYF
DNA: TGCAGTGCTAGAGATCTTTGGGGTAGCGGGAGGTTAGGGACAGATACGCAGTATTTT

J: TRBJ1-1
D: TRBD1
size: -
V: TRBV20-1
CDR3: CSARGRQGRDTEAFF
DNA: TGCAGTGCTAGAGGTAGACAGGGGCGGGACACTGAAGCTTTCTTT

J: TRBJ2-1
D: TRBD1
size: -
V: TRBV23-1
CDR3: CASSQSRGRGKGNEQFF
DNA: TGCGCCAGCAGTCAATCGAGGGGCAGGGGGAAGGGTAATGAGCAGTTCTTC

J: TRBJ2-5
D: -
size: -
V: TRBV12-5
CDR3: CASGNTGLQETQYF
DNA: TGTGCTAGTGGAAACACAGGGCTCCAAGAGACCCAGTACTTC

J: TRBJ1-6
D: -
size: -
V: TRBV3-1
CDR3: CASSQVAGYSPLHF
DNA: TGTGCCAGCAGCCAAGTGGCAGGGTATTCACCCCTCCACTTT

J: TRBJ2-7
D: -
size: -
V: TRBV18
CDR3: CASSLNGVSDEQYF
DNA: TGTGCCAGCTCACTTAATGGGGTTAGCGACGAGCAGTACTTC

J: TRBJ2-2
D: TRBD1
size: -
V: TRBV9
CDR3: CASSVDPPGQRTTGELFF
DNA: TGTGCCAGCAGCGTAGACCCCCCGGGACAGAGAACCACCGGGGAGCTGTTTTTT

J: TRBJ1-1
D: TRBD1
size: -
V: TRBV2
CDR3: CASGQGTNTEAFF
DNA: TGTGCCAGCGGACAGGGCACGAACACTGAAGCTTTCTTT

J: TRBJ1-2
D: -
size: -
V: TRBV5-1
CDR3: CASSLADTSNYGYTF
DNA: TGCGCCAGCAGCTTGGCCGACACCTCTAACTATGGCTACACCTTC

J: TRBJ1-5
D: -
size: -
V: TRBV2
CDR3: CASSEDNQPQHF
DNA: TGTGCCAGCAGTGAAGACAACCAGCCCCAGCATTTT

J: TRBJ1-2
D: TRBD1
size: -
V: TRBV18
CDR3: CASSPNSIRDRGDGYTF
DNA: TGTGCCAGCTCACCCAACTCCATCCGGGACAGGGGAGATGGCTACACCTTC

J: TRBJ2-5
D: -
size: -
V: TRBV12-3/TRBV12-4
CDR3: CASSLGPRGETQYF
DNA: TGTGCCAGCAGTTTAGGACCTCGGGGTGAGACCCAGTACTTC

J: TRBJ2-1
D: -
size: -
V: TRBV7-8
CDR3: CASSLAPGNEQFF
DNA: TGTGCCAGCAGCTTAGCGCCCGGCAATGAGCAGTTCTTC

J: TRBJ2-3
D: TRBD1
size: -
V: TRBV7-2
CDR3: CASSRQGGTSTDTQYF
DNA: TGTGCCAGCAGCCGACAGGGGGGAACTAGCACAGATACGCAGTATTTT

J: TRBJ2-7
D: TRBD1
size: -
V: TRBV7-9
CDR3: CASSPEGTGAIGEQYF
DNA: TGTGCCAGCAGCCCAGAGGGGACAGGGGCTATTGGAGAGCAGTACTTC

J: TRBJ2-2
D: TRBD2
size: -
V: TRBV7-9
CDR3: CASSLGLAGRTGELFF
DNA: TGTGCCAGCAGCTTAGGACTAGCGGGAAGGACCGGGGAGCTGTTTTTT